What follows describes a single TCR beta chain. This specimen comes from a study of blood T cell repertoires in COVID-19. Study details: COVID-19 samples from acute and convalescent phases originated in the United States, Italy and Spain. The analysed material was cDNA or gDNA that came from T cells, B-cell-depleted T cells, or PBMCs.

Germline values: CDR1 SNHLY, CDR2 FYNNEI. Trimming stripped 4 bases from V and 4 bases from J, with 25 bases between. The CDR3 is 18 residues long. Followed over time, Seattle patients had been enrolled while infection was active. Original processing notes: Reference gene primers were amplified, and this amplification served to estimate nucleated cell counts. Produced via immunoSEQ multiplex PCR; TCRdb's table is partial and in-frame only. That table furnishes V, J and clone size, whereas the DNA furnished D and trimming. The sample holds about 500,000 clones; around nine tenths are singletons and the top ten take roughly 7.4%.

The receptor's source is a woman between 50 and 59 years old with COVID-19, enrolled during active disease. The chain recombines TRBV2 with TRBJ1-2; tentative D call: TRBD1 (6 bases). Source material: peripheral blood. The CDR3 region is CASSGSSTGSKRGYGYTF. In DNA form, the CDR3 reads TGTGCCAGCAGTGGCAGCTCGACAGGTTCGAAAAGGGGCTATGGCTACACCTTC.